Below are 30 T cell receptor beta chains sequenced from a single sample in a study of blood T cells in healthy people across ages. Sample-barcoded 5' priming and a J-beta primer mix drove a second PCR of about 6 to 12 cycles. One entry per CDR3 protein, called by TCRdb with MiXCR from the 5' RACE reads. The table includes some 1.4 million distinct CDR3 sequences, roughly 45% detected once. The specimen was blood. Receptors originate from a woman between 18 and 29 years old in good health.

The chain combines TRBV7-2 with TRBJ2-5, with TRBD2 identical over 13 bases. This CDR3 comprises 18 residues. After removal of 2 bases from V and 4 bases from J, the junction contained 10 bases not matched to a gene. CDR1 and CDR2 (germline): SGHTA, FQGNSA. The CDR3 DNA reads as TGTGCCAGCAGCTTAAGTACTAGCGGGAGGGTAATGGGAGAGACCCAGTACTTC. It is translated as CASSLSTSGRVMGETQYF.

This chain connects TRBV6-1 to TRBJ2-1; D ambiguous. Trimming removed 2 bases from V and 0 bases from J, with 8 bases in between. CDR3 length equals 15 residues. Germline CDR1 and CDR2: MNHNS and SASEGT. The CDR3 region is CASSEPPGSYNEQFF. The CDR3 DNA sequence: TGTGCCAGCAGTGAACCCCCAGGCTCCTACAATGAGCAGTTCTTC.

The chain uses TRBV25-1 and TRBJ2-1, with 9 bases aligning to TRBD2. The J call is in doubt because the DNA end fits TRBJ2-7 better. The CDR3 is 19 residues long. The germline CDR1 and CDR2 sequences are MGHDK and SYGVNS. Here the CDR3 DNA reads TGTGCCAGCAGTGATCCCAGCGGGAGGACTAAAAGCTCCTACAATGAGCAGTACTTC. The encoded protein is CASSDPSGRTKSSYNEQYF.

The V call is TRBV15, the J call TRBJ2-7; no reliable D call. CDR3 size: 14 residues. Germline-derived CDR1 and CDR2 are LNHNV and YYDKDF (reference sequence). V was trimmed by 2 bases and J by 3 bases, leaving 11 bases between them. The CDR3, as DNA: TGTGCCACCAGCAGACCCGGACGGTACTACGAGCAGTACTTC. Translating it yields CATSRPGRYYEQYF.

This clonotype was seen only once. Compared with germline, one end of the junction differs, possibly owing to a read error. The V gene is TRBV10-2, the J gene TRBJ1-6; a weak D match, TRBD1 (5 bases). The CDR3 runs 17 residues. Germline V gives CDR1 WSHSY, CDR2 SAAADI. The CDR3 reads CACREGGAQGPYSPLHF. The DNA for the CDR3 is TGCGCCTGCAGGGAGGGCGGGGCGCAGGGACCATACTCACCCCTCCACTTT.

The rearrangement uses TRBV5-4 and TRBJ2-7; D is ambiguous. The length of the CDR3 is 13 residues. V was pared by 3 bases and J by 0 bases, with 7 bases between. From germline, CDR1 is SGHNT and CDR2 YYREEE (reference sequence). The CDR3 is CASSSALSYEQYF. In DNA, the CDR3 is TGTGCCAGCAGCTCTGCGCTCTCCTACGAGCAGTACTTC.

This clonotype was recorded a few times. The chain links TRBV9 to TRBJ2-7; D is unclear. V dropped 0 bases and J dropped 6 bases, with 10 bases sitting between them. The CDR3 runs 13 residues. CDR1 is SGDLS and CDR2 is YYNGEE in the germline V gene. The chain's CDR3 is CASSVAPSSEQYF. The CDR3 DNA is TGTGCCAGCAGCGTAGCGCCCTCCAGCGAGCAGTACTTC.

The chain has TRBV3-1 and TRBJ2-1; 14 bases fit TRBD2. Germline V lookup: CDR1 LGHDT, CDR2 YNNKEL (reference sequence). V dropped 3 bases and J dropped 5; count of bases not matched to a gene: 6. The CDR3 consists of 17 residues. CDR3 sequence reads: CASSQAPGLAGDNEQFF. The CDR3 region has the DNA TGTGCCAGCAGCCAGGCTCCGGGACTAGCGGGGGACAATGAGCAGTTCTTC.

V usage is TRBV29-1 and J usage is TRBJ2-3; 10 positions match TRBD2. Unmatched junction bases numbered 14, after V lost 4 bases and J lost 1 base. CDR1 and CDR2 (germline): SQVTM, ANQGSEA. The CDR3 length is 18 residues. For the CDR3, the DNA is TGCAGCGTTGGACCCCTGTATAAAACTAGCGGGGGCACAGATACGCAGTATTTT. This sequence encodes CSVGPLYKTSGGTDTQYF.

This clonotype was recorded once. This sequence joins TRBV6-1 and TRBJ1-2; 8 bases fit TRBD1. The junction had 4 bases not matched to a gene; V was cut back by 7 bases and J by 0 bases. In germline, CDR1 is MNHNS, CDR2 SASEGT. The CDR3 loop spans 14 amino acids. As DNA, the CDR3 is TGTGCCAGCAAGACAGGGGATTCTAACTATGGCTACACCTTC. It translates to CASKTGDSNYGYTF.

This chain uses TRBV5-1 with TRBJ2-7, with 7 positions matching TRBD2. The CDR3 is made up of 17 amino acids. Germline values: CDR1 SGHRS, CDR2 YFSETQ. The V and J ends lost 2 bases and 0 bases, in that order; junction bases with no gene match: 11. The CDR3 bases are TGCGCCAGCAGCTTCGGCCTAGCGGAGGAAATCTCCTACGAGCAGTACTTC. This codes for CASSFGLAEEISYEQYF.

CDR3 nucleotides: TGTGCCAGCAGCTTGGAAGGGGATGGCACTGAAGCTTTCTTT. It translates to CASSLEGDGTEAFF. This chain connects TRBV5-5 to TRBJ1-1, with D possibly being TRBD1 (5 bases). Germline V lookup: CDR1 SGHKS, CDR2 YYEKEE (reference sequence). CDR3 size: 14 residues. V was trimmed by 0 bases and J by 4 bases, leaving 10 bases between them.

This clonotype was observed a few times. V gene TRBV25-1 combines with J gene TRBJ1-1; D unclear. V shed 6 bases and J shed 1 base, with 9 bases lying between them. The germline V gene has CDR1 MGHDK and CDR2 SYGVNS. This CDR3 spans 13 amino acids. The CDR3 DNA is TGTGCCAGCAGGACGGCGTCGAACACTGAAGCTTTCTTT. This gives the protein CASRTASNTEAFF.

V is TRBV24-1 and J is TRBJ2-2, with 10 bases fitting TRBD2. The CDR3 contains 15 residues. The germline CDR1 and CDR2 sequences are KGHDR and SFDVKD. V lost 3 bases to trimming and J lost 6 bases; unmatched junction nucleotides: 3. The CDR3: CATSDTGTSAGELFF. Here the CDR3 DNA reads TGTGCCACCAGTGATACTGGGACTAGCGCCGGGGAGCTGTTTTTT.

Comments on this clonotype: A read error may account for a junction end that differs from germline. The chain employs TRBV10-3 and TRBJ2-7, with D uncertain. CDR3 size: 11 residues. Germline loops: CDR1 ENHRY, CDR2 SYGVKD. The CDR3 DNA sequence: TGTGCCGTCAGTGAGCTCTACGAGCAGTACTTC. Protein: CAVSELYEQYF.

This rearrangement joins TRBV6-2 or TRBV6-3 to TRBJ2-5, with D tentatively TRBD2 (6 bases). The germline V gene has CDR1 MNHEY and CDR2 SVGEGT. V lost 0 bases to trimming and J lost 11 bases, with 19 bases between them. The CDR3 is 15 amino acids. CDR3 nucleotides: TGTGCCAGCAGTTACTCCGCGGAGGGGCGAAATGAGCAGTACTTC. Amino acid sequence: CASSYSAEGRNEQYF.

This clonotype was detected only a few times. The gene calls are TRBV5-1 and TRBJ1-6, with TRBD1 matching 10 bases. This CDR3 has 18 residues. Germline CDR1 SGHRS, CDR2 YFSETQ. Trimming cost V 4 bases and J 6 bases; bases outside gene matches: 13. In DNA, the CDR3 is TGCGCCAGCAGCACCGGGACAGGGGATTCTGTAGCTAATTCACCCCTCCACTTT. Its translation: CASSTGTGDSVANSPLHF.

V gene TRBV7-9 combines with J gene TRBJ1-6; D possibly corresponds to TRBD1 (6 bases). The CDR3 spans 17 residues. Deletions cut 5 bases from V and 6 bases from J, with 20 bases between. CDR1 is SEHNR and CDR2 is FQNEAQ in the germline V gene (reference sequence). The CDR3 DNA reads TGTGCCAGCAGCCGCGGGGCAGGGGAAAGGTCTAATTCACCCCTCCACTTT. It specifies CASSRGAGERSNSPLHF.

The gene calls are TRBV6-5 and TRBJ2-1, with D tentatively TRBD1 or TRBD2 (5 bases each). V lost 8 bases and J 0 bases, leaving 14 bases between the germline ends. The CDR3 is made up of 15 amino acids. Germline CDR1 is MNHEY and CDR2 is SVGAGI. The CDR3 bases are TGTGCCAGCCACCCGGGACGCAGCTCCTACAATGAGCAGTTCTTC. Amino acids: CASHPGRSSYNEQFF.

This sequence joins TRBV19 and TRBJ2-5; TRBD1 or TRBD2 may be the D gene (6 bases each). Trimming took off 7 bases at V and 11 bases at J, with 17 bases between the two ends. CDR1 LNHDA and CDR2 SQIVND come from the germline V gene (reference sequence). This CDR3 is built from 12 residues. The CDR3 spells CASTFGGNEQYF. For the CDR3, the DNA is TGTGCCAGTACCTTCGGGGGCAATGAGCAGTACTTC.

The CDR3 sequence: CASSFYRTGNGYTF. CDR3 DNA: TGTGCCAGCAGTTTTTATCGGACAGGGAATGGCTACACCTTC. This chain uses TRBV12-3 or TRBV12-4 with TRBJ1-2, with TRBD1 matching 8 bases. Trimming took 3 bases from V and 6 from J; bases not matched to a gene: 6. There are 14 residues in the CDR3.

Notes on this clonotype: At one end, the junction sequence differs from germline, possibly due to a read error. This rearrangement joins TRBV6-4 to TRBJ2-1; either TRBD1 or TRBD2 may supply D (5 bases each). The CDR3 has 13 residues. Germline values: CDR1 MRHNA, CDR2 SNTAGT. The CDR3 region is CAGSDGTPNEQFF. In DNA, the CDR3 is TGTGCCGGCAGTGACGGGACCCCCAATGAGCAGTTCTTC.

Turning to this clonotype: A read error is possible here, since a much larger clone lies one base away. The V call is TRBV3-1, the J call TRBJ2-3; TRBD2 agrees at 8 bases. This CDR3 contains 12 residues. Per the germline V gene, CDR1 is LGHDT and CDR2 is YNNKEL (reference sequence). J lost 4 bases, V lost 6 bases, and 0 bases had no gene match. The CDR3 region is CASRAGADTQYF. For the CDR3, the DNA is TGTGCCAGCAGAGCGGGGGCAGATACGCAGTATTTT.

CDR3 protein: CAISPGETQYF. The CDR3 DNA reads as TGTGCCATCAGCCCCGGGGAGACCCAGTACTTC. The gene calls are TRBV10-3 and TRBJ2-7; D is uncertain. The DNA end favors TRBJ2-5, so the J call may be wrong. Germline V gives CDR1 ENHRY, CDR2 SYGVKD. The CDR3 runs 11 residues.

This clonotype was seen only a few times. A junction end diverges from the germline sequence, so it may reflect a read error. This rearrangement joins TRBV5-1 to TRBJ2-1; D is uncertain. This CDR3 comprises 15 residues. The germline CDR1 and CDR2 sequences are SGHRS and YFSETQ. In DNA form, the CDR3 reads TGCGCCAGCAGCTTGGGGGCGACCTCCCACAATGAGCAGTTCTTC. Residues: CASSLGATSHNEQFF.

This clonotype was found a few times. The rearrangement uses TRBV12-3 or TRBV12-4 and TRBJ2-5, with D perhaps given as TRBD1 or TRBD2 (6 bases each). Trimming took 0 bases from V and 1 from J, leaving 15 bases between them. CDR3 length: 17 amino acids. CDR3 sequence reads: CASSLAGAGQIQETQYF. The CDR3 nucleotides read TGTGCCAGCAGTTTAGCGGGCGCGGGACAAATCCAAGAGACCCAGTACTTC.

This clonotype has just a few counts. Germline is not matched at one junction end, which may reflect a read error. The J gene is TRBJ1-1, the V gene TRBV20-1, with 8 bases identical to TRBD1. There are 12 residues in the CDR3. Germline CDR1 and CDR2: DFQATT and SNEGSKA (reference sequence). CDR3 in DNA: TGCAGTGCCGGGGGACAGGTAACTGACGCTTTCTTT. It specifies CSAGGQVTDAFF.

There are a few counts of this clonotype. The chain employs TRBV12-3 or TRBV12-4 and TRBJ2-1; D gene uncertain. The CDR3 is 15 residues long. The V end was cut by 2 bases, the J end by 3 bases, with 11 bases between. The CDR3 here is CASSLYGGIYNEQFF. CDR3 DNA sequence: TGTGCCAGCAGTTTATATGGCGGTATCTACAATGAGCAGTTCTTC.

V usage is TRBV21-1 and J usage is TRBJ2-7. TRBV21-1 is listed as a pseudogene. The CDR3 length is 11 residues. CDR3 coding DNA: TGTGCCAGAACCCTAAAGGGCGAGCAGTACTTC. Protein: CARTLKGEQYF.

The J gene is TRBJ2-5, the V gene TRBV4-2, with D unclear. V gave up 1 base and J gave up 4 bases, with 7 bases separating them. This CDR3 comprises 13 residues. Germline V gives CDR1 LGHNA, CDR2 YNFKEQ. The CDR3 is CASSQGALETQYF. The DNA of the CDR3 is TGTGCCAGCAGCCAAGGGGCGTTAGAGACCCAGTACTTC.